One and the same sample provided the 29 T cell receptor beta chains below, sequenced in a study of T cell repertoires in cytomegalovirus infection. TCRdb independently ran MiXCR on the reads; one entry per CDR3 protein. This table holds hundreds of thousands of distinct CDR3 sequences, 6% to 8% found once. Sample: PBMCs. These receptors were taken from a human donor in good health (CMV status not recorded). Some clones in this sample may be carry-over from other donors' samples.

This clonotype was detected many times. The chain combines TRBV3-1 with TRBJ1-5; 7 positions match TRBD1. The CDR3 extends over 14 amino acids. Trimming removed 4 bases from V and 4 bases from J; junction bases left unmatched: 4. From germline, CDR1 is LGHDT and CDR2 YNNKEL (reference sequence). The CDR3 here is CASSPGTANQPQHF. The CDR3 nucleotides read TGTGCCAGCAGCCCTGGGACAGCTAATCAGCCCCAGCATTTT.

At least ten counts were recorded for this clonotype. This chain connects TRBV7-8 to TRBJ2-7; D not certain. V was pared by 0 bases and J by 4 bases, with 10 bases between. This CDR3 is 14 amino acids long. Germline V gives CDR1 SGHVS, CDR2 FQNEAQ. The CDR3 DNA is TGTGCCAGCAGCTTAGCGGGAAACGCGTACGAGCAGTACTTC. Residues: CASSLAGNAYEQYF.

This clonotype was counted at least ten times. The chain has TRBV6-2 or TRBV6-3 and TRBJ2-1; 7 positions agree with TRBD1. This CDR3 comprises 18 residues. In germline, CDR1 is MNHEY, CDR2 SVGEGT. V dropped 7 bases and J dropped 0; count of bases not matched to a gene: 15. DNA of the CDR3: TGTGCCAGCACCAGTCTCACCGGGACAGAGAGCTCCTACAATGAGCAGTTCTTC. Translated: CASTSLTGTESSYNEQFF.

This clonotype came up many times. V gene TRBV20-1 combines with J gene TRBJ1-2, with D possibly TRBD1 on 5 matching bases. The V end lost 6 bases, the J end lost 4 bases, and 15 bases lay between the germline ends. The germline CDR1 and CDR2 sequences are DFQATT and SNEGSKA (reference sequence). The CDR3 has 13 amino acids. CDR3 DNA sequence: TGCAGTGCAGCGACAGACGACCCCTATGGCTACACCTTC. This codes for CSAATDDPYGYTF.

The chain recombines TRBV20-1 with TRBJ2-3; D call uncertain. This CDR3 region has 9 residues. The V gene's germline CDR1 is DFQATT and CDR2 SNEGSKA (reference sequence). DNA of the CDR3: TGCAGGTTGGAAGATACGCAGTATTTT. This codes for CRLEDTQYF.

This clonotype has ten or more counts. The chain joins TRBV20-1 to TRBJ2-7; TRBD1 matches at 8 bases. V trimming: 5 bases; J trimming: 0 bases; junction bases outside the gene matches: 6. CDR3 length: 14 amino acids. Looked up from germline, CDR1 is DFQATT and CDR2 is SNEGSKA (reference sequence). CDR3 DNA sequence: TGCAGTGCTGGGTTGGGACAGGACTCCTACGAGCAGTACTTC. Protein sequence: CSAGLGQDSYEQYF.

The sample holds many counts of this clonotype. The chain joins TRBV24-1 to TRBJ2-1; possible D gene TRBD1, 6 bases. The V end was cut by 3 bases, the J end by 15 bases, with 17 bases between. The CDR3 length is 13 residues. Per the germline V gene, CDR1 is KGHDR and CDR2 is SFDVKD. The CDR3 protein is CATSDLRQVLMFF. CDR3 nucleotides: TGTGCCACCAGTGATCTTCGACAGGTCCTCATGTTCTTC.

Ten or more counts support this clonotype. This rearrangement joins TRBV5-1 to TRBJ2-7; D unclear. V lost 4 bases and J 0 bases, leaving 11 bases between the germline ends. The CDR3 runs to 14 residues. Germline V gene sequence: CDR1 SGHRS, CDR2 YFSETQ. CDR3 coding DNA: TGCGCCAGCAGCCGCAGTGAGAGCTCCTACGAGCAGTACTTC. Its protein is CASSRSESSYEQYF. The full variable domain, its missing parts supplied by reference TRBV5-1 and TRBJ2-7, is KAGVTQTPRYLIKTRGQQVTLSCSPISGHRSVSWYQQTPGQGLQFLFEYFSETQRNKGNFPGRFSGRQFSNSRSEMNVSTLELGDSALYLCASSRSESSYEQYFGPGTRLTVT.

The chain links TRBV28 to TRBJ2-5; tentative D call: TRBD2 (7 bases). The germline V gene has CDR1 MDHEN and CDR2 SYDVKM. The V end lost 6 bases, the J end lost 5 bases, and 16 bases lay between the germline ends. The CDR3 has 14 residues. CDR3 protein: CASRRSGGAETQYF. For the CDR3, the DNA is TGTGCCAGCAGGCGATCGGGGGGCGCGGAGACCCAGTACTTC.

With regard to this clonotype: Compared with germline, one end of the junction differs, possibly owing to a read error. CDR3 loop: CASSLMTGRVGLF. In nucleotides, the CDR3 is TGTGCCAGCAGCCTAATGACAGGTCGTGTCGGACTCTTC. V gene TRBV7-9 combines with J gene TRBJ1-2; the D gene is possibly TRBD1 (6 bases). CDR3 length: 13 residues. Germline V gene lookup returns CDR1 SEHNR and CDR2 FQNEAQ (reference sequence).

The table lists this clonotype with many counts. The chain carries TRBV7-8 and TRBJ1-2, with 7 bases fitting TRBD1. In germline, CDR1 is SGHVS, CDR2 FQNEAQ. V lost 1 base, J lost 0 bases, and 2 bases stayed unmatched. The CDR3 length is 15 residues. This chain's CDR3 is CASSLEGATNYGYTF. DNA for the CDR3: TGTGCCAGCAGCTTAGAGGGGGCAACTAACTATGGCTACACCTTC.

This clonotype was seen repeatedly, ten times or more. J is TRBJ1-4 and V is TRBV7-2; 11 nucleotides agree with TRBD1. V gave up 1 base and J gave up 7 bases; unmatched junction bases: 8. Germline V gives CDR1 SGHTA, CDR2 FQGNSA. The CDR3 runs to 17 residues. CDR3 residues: CASSLEGQGGFGEKLFF. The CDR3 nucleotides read TGTGCCAGCAGCTTAGAGGGACAGGGGGGTTTCGGTGAAAAACTGTTTTTT.

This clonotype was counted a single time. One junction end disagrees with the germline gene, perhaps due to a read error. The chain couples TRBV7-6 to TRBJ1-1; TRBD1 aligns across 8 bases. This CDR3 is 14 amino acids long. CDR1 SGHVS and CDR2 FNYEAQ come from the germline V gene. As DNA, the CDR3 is TGTGCCAGAAGCCCCTACAGGGGGGAGGCTGAAGCTGTCTTT. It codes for CARSPYRGEAEAVF.

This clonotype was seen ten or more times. The CDR3 protein is CASTPAGRGVTEAFF. DNA for the CDR3: TGTGCCAGCACTCCAGCGGGCAGGGGAGTAACTGAAGCTTTCTTT. This chain connects TRBV12-3 or TRBV12-4 to TRBJ1-1, with D possibly matching TRBD1 (6 bases). There are 15 residues in the CDR3. The V gene lost 7 bases and the J gene lost 5 bases, with 20 bases spanning the gap.

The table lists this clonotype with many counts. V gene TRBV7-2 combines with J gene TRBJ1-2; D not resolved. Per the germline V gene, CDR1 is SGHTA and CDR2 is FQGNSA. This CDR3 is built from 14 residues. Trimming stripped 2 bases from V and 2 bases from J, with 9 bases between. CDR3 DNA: TGTGCCAGCAGCTTAAGCAGAACGAACTATGGCTACACCTTC. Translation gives CASSLSRTNYGYTF. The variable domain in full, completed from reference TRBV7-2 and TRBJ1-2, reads GAGVSQSPSNKVTEKGKDVELRCDPISGHTALYWYRQSLGQGLEFLIYFQGNSAPDKSGLPSDRFSAERTGGSVSTLTIQRTQQEDSAVYLCASSLSRTNYGYTFGSGTRLTVV.

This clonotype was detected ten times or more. The CDR3 here is CASTETSTQYF. The CDR3 DNA sequence: TGTGCCAGCACCGAGACTAGTACGCAGTATTTT. The chain joins TRBV6-6 to TRBJ2-3; maybe TRBD2 (6 bases). This CDR3 is 11 amino acids long. V lost 7 bases to trimming and J lost 8 bases, with 10 bases between them. Germline CDR1 reads MNHNY; CDR2 reads SVGAGI (reference sequence).

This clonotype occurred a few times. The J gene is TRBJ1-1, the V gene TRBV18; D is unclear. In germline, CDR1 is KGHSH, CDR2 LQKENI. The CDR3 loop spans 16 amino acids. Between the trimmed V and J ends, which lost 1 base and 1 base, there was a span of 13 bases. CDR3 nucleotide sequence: TGTGCCAGCTCACCACGGGCCTGGGGAGGGAACACTGAAGCTTTCTTT. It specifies CASSPRAWGGNTEAFF.

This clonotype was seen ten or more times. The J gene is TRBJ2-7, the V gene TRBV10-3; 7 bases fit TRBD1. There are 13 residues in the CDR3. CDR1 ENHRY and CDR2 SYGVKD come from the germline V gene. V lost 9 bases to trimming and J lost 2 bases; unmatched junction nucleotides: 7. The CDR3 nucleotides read TGTGCCATGAACAGGGACAGTACCTACGAGCAGTACTTC. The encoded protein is CAMNRDSTYEQYF.

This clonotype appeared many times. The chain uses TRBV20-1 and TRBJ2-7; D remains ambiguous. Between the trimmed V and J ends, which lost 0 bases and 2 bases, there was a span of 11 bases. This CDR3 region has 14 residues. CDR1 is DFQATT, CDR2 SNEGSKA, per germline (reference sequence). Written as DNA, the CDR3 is TGCAGTGCTAGAGACCCCCAGGAGACCTACGAGCAGTACTTC. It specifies CSARDPQETYEQYF.

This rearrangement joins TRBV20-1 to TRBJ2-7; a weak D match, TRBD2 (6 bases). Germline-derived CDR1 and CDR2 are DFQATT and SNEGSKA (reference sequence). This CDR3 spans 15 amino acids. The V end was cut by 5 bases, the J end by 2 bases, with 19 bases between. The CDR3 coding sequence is TGCAGTGCTGGAGGGGATTCCTGGTCCCCCTACGAGCAGTACTTC. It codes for CSAGGDSWSPYEQYF.

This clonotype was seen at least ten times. This CDR3 is CASSYSDAGDEQYF. The CDR3 nucleotides read TGTGCCAGCAGTTACTCAGATGCGGGGGACGAGCAGTACTTC. The chain uses TRBV6-5 and TRBJ2-7; 7 bases agree with TRBD2. Germline CDR1 MNHEY, CDR2 SVGAGI. V shed 0 bases and J 5 bases; nucleotides not matched to a gene: 4. The CDR3 is made up of 14 amino acids.

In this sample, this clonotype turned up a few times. The CDR3, as DNA: TGCAGTGCTAGAGACGGACACCCCGACCGTCAGCCCCAGCATTTT. Protein sequence: CSARDGHPDRQPQHF. The chain is built from TRBV20-1 and TRBJ1-5; possible D gene TRBD1, 5 bases. V was pared by 0 bases and J by 6 bases, with 15 bases between. The CDR3 covers 15 residues. Germline V gene sequence: CDR1 DFQATT, CDR2 SNEGSKA (reference sequence).

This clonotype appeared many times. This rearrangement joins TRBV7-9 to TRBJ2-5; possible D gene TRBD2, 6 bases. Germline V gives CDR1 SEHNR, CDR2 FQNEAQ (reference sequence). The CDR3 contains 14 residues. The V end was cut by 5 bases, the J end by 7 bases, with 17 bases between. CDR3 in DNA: TGTGCCAGCAGCGACTTCCGGGAGCGAGGGACCCAGTACTTC. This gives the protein CASSDFRERGTQYF.

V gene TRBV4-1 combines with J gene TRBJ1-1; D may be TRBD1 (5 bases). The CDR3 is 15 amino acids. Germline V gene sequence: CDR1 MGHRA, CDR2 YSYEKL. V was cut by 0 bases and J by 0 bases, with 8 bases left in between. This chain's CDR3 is CASSQEGVMNTEAFF. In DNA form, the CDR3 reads TGCGCCAGCAGCCAAGAAGGGGTTATGAACACTGAAGCTTTCTTT.

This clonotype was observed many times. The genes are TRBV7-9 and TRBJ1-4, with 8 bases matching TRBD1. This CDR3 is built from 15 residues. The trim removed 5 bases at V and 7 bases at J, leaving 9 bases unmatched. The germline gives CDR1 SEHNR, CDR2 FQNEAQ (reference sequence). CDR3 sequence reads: CASSQQGEKGEKLFF. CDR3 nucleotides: TGTGCCAGCAGCCAACAGGGGGAAAAGGGTGAAAAACTGTTTTTT.

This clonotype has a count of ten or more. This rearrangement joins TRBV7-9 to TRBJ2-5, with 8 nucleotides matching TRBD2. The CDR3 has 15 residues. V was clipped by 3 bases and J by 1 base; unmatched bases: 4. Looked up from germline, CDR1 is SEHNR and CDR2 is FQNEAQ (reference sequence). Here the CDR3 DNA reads TGTGCCAGCAGCTTTCCAAGCGGGGGCCAAGAGACCCAGTACTTC. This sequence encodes CASSFPSGGQETQYF.

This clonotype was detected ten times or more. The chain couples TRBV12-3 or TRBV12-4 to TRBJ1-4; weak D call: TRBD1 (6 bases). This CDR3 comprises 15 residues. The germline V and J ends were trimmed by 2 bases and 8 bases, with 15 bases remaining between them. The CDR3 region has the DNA TGTGCCAGCAGTTTACGGGTCAGGGGTCGGGAAAAACTGTTTTTT. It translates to CASSLRVRGREKLFF.

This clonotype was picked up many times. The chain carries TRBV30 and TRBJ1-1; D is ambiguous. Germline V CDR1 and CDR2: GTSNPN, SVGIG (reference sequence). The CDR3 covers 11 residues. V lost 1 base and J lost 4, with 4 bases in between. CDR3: CAWSESTEAFF. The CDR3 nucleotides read TGTGCCTGGAGTGAATCCACTGAAGCTTTCTTT. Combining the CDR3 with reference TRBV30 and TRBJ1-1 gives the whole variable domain SQTIHQWPATLVQPVGSPLSLECTVEGTSNPNLYWYRQAAGRGLQLLFYSVGIGQISSEVPQNLSASRPQDRQFILSSKKLLLSDSGFYLCAWSESTEAFFGQGTRLTVV.

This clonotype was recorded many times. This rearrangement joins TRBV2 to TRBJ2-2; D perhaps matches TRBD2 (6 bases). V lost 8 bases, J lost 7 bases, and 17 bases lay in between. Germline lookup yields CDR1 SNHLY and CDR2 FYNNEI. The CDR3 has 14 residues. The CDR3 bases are TGTGCCAGCTCCCTGGGGGGACGAGACGGGGAGCTGTTTTTT. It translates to CASSLGGRDGELFF.